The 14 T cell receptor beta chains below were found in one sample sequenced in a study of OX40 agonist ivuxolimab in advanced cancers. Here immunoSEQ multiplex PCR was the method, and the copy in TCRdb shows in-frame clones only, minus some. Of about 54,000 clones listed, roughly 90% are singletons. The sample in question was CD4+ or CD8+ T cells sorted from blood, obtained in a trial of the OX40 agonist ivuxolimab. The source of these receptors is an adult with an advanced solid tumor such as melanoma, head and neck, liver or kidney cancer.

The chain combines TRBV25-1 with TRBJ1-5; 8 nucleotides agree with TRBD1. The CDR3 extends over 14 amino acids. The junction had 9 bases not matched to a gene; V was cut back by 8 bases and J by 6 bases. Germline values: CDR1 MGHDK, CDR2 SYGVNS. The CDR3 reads CASSETGAAQPQHF. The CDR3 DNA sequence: TGTGCCAGCTCCGAGACAGGGGCGGCTCAGCCCCAGCATTTT.

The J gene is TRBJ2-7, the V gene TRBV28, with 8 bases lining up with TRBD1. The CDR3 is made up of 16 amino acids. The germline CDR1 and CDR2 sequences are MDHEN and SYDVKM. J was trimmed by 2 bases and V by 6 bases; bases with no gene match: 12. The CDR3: CASSTHRTGNPYEQYF. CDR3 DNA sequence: TGTGCCAGCAGCACCCACCGGACAGGGAACCCCTACGAGCAGTACTTC.

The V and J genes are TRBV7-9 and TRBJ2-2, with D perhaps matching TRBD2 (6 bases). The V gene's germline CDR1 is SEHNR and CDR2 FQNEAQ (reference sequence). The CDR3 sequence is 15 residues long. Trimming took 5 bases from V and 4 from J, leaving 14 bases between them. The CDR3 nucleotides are TGTGCCAGCAGCCGGGGTGCGGGGCTCACCGGGGAGCTGTTTTTT. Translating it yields CASSRGAGLTGELFF.

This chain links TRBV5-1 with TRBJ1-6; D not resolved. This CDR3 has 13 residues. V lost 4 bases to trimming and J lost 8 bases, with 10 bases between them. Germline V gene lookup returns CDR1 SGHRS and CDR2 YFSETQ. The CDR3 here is CASSPSLDSPLHF. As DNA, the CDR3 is TGCGCCAGCAGCCCGTCTCTGGATTCACCCCTCCACTTT.

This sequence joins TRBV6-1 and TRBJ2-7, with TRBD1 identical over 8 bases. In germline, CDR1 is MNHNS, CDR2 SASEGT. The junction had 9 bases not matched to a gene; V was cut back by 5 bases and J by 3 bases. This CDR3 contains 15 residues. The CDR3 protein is CASSSTGTGRYEQYF. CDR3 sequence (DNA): TGTGCCAGCAGTTCCACCGGGACAGGTCGCTACGAGCAGTACTTC.

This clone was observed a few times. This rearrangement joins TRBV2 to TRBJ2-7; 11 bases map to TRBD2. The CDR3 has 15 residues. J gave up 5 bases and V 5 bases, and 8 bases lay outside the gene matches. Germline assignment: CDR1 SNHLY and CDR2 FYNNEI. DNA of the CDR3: TGTGCCAGCAGTACCACTAGCGGGAGCTCGGACGAGCAGTACTTC. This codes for CASSTTSGSSDEQYF.

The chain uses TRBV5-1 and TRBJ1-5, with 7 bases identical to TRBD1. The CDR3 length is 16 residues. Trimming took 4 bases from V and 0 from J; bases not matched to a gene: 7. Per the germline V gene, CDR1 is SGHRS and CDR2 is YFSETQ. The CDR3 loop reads CASSLGQRYSNQPQHF. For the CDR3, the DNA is TGCGCCAGCAGCCTGGGACAGCGTTATAGCAATCAGCCCCAGCATTTT.

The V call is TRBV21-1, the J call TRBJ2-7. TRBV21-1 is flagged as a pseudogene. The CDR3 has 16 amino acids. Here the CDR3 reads CASSKVGQWAPYEQYF. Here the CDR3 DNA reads TGTGCCAGCAGCAAAGTCGGGCAGTGGGCCCCCTACGAGCAGTACTTC.

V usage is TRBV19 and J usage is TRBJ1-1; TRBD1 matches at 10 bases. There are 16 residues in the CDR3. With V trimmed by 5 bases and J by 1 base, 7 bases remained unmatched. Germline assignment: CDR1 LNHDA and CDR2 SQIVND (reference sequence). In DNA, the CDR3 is TGTGCCAGTAGTTTATGGACAGGGGGGAGGAACACTGAAGCTTTCTTT. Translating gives CASSLWTGGRNTEAFF.

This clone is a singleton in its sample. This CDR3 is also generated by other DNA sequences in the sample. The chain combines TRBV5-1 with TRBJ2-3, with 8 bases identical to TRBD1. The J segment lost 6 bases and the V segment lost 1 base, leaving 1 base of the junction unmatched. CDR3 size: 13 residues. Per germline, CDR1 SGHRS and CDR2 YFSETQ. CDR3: CASSLRDRDTQYF. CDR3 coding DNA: TGCGCCAGCAGCTTGAGGGACAGGGATACGCAGTATTTT.

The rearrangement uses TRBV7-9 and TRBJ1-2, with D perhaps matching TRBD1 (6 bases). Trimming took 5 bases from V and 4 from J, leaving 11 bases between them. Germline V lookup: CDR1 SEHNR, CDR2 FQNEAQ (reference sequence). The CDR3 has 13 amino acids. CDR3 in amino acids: CASSLTGPYGYTF. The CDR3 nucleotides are TGTGCCAGCAGCCTGACAGGCCCCTATGGCTACACCTTC.

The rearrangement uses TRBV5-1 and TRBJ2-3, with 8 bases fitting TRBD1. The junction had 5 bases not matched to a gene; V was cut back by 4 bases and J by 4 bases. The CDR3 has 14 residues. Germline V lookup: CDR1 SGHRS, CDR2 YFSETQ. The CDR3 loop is CASSIGQGSDTQYF. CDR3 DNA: TGCGCCAGCAGCATCGGACAGGGTTCAGATACGCAGTATTTT.

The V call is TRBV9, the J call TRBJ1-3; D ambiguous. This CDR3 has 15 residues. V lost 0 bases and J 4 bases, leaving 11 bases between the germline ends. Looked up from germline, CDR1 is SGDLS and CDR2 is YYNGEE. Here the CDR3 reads CASSVGGLGGNTIYF. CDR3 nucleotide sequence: TGTGCCAGCAGCGTAGGTGGCCTGGGGGGAAACACCATATATTTT.

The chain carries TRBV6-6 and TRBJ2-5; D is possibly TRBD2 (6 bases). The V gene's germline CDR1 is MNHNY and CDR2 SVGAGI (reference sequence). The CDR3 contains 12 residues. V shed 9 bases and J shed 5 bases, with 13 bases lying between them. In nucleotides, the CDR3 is TGTGCCAGTGCGGGGTGGGGGGAGACCCAGTACTTC. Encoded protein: CASAGWGETQYF.